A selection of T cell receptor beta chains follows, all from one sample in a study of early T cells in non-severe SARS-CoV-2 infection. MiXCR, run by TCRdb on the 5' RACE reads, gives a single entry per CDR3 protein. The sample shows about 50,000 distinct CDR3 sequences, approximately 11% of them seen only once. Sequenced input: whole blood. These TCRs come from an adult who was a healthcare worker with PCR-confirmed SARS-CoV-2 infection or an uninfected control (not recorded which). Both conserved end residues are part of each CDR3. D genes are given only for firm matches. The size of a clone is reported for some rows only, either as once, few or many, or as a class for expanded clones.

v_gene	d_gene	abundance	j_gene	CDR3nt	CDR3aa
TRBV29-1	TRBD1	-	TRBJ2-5	TGCAGCGTTGTAAAGGGGGCAGGGGAGACCCAGTACTTC	CSVVKGAGETQYF
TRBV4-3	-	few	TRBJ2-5	TGCGCCAGCAGCCTTCAGGGGGGGCCTGAAGAGACCCAGTACTTC	CASSLQGGPEETQYF
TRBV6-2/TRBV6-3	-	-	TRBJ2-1	TGTGCCAGCAGTTACGGACAGACTGGAGGCAATGAGCAGTTCTTC	CASSYGQTGGNEQFF
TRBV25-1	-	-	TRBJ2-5	TGTGCCAGCAGCCCCAGGGGGGCCCAGGAGACCCAGTACTTC	CASSPRGAQETQYF
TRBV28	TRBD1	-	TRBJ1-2	TGTGCCAGCAGTACCCGGACAGGCTATGGCTACACCTTC	CASSTRTGYGYTF
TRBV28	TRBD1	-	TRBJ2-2	TGTGCCAGCAGTGAAACAGGGGGGCCCACCGGGGAGCTGTTTTTT	CASSETGGPTGELFF
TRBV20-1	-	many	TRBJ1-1	TGCAGTGTAGATTCACAGTTAGGAGACACTGAAGCTTTCTTT	CSVDSQLGDTEAFF
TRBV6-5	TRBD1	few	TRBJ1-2	TGTGCCAGCAGTTACTCAAGCGGACAGGACTATGGCTACACCTTC	CASSYSSGQDYGYTF
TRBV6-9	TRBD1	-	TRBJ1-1	TGTGCCAGCACTATCGGAAGGGGACAGAAAGCTTTCTTT	CASTIGRGQKAFF
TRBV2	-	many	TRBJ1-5	TGTGCCAGCAGTGGGGACGGACTCCAGTATAGCAATCAGCCCCAGCATTTT	CASSGDGLQYSNQPQHF
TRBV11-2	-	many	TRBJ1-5	TGTGCCAGCAGCTTATCTGCAGGGTTCAATCAGCCCCAGCATTTT	CASSLSAGFNQPQHF
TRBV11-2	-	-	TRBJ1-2	TGTGCCAGCAGCAATCCAGGGGATGGCTACACCTTC	CASSNPGDGYTF
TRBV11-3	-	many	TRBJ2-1	TGTGCCAGCAGCCCCCGGGACGGGGGGCCCAATGAGCAGTTCTTC	CASSPRDGGPNEQFF
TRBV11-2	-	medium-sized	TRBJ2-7	TGTGCCAGCAGCCCGTGGGGACCCCCTTACGAGCAGTACTTC	CASSPWGPPYEQYF
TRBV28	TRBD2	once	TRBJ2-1	TGTGCCAGCAGTGTAGCGGGAGGGTCGGACAATGAGCAGTTCTTC	CASSVAGGSDNEQFF
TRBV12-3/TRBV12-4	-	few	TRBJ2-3	TGTGCCAGCAGTTTAGACCCCGGGACTAGCACAGATACGCAGTATTTT	CASSLDPGTSTDTQYF
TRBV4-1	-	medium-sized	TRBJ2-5	TGCGCCAGCAGCGACGGTCGAGAGACCCAGTACTTC	CASSDGRETQYF
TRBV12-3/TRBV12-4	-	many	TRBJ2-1	TGTGCCAGTACCGGTGCCAATGAGCAGTTCTTC	CASTGANEQFF
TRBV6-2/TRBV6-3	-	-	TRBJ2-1	TGTGCCAGCACGACGCCGCCCGAGAATGAGCAGTTCTTC	CASTTPPENEQFF
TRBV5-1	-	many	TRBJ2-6	TGCGCCAGCATGGGAACGGCTGGGGCCAACGTCCTGACTTTC	CASMGTAGANVLTF
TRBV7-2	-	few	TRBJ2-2	TGTGCCAGCAGCTTAGACCAGAACACCGGGGAGCTGTTTTTT	CASSLDQNTGELFF
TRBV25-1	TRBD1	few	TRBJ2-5	TGTGCCATCGGGGTCGGACAGGGACAAGAGACCCAGTACTTC	CAIGVGQGQETQYF
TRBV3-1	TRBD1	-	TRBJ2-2	TGTGCCAGCAGCCCGGGGGACAGGGGAGCCGGGGAGCTGTTTTTT	CASSPGDRGAGELFF
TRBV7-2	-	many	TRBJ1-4	TGTGCCAGCAGCTTCACAGGGTTTAATGAAAAACTGTTTTTT	CASSFTGFNEKLFF
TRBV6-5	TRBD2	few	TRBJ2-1	TGTGCCAGTATTTCTAGCGGGAGTTGGGAGCAGTTCTTC	CASISSGSWEQFF
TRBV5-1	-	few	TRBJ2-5	TGCGCCAGCAGCTCCGGGACAACGCATGCGGGGACCCAGTACTTC	CASSSGTTHAGTQYF
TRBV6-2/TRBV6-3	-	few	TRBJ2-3	TGTGCCAGCAGTCGTGGGGACTTAACAGATACGCAGTATTTT	CASSRGDLTDTQYF
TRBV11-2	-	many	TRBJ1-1	TGTGCCAGCAGCTTAGAGGTCGGGGCTTTCTTT	CASSLEVGAFF
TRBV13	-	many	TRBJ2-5	TGTGCCAGCAGCTTTATCAGGGGAGTTAAAGAGACCCAGTACTTC	CASSFIRGVKETQYF
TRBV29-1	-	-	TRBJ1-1	TGCAGCAACGGGGGTACCACTGAAGCTTTCTTT	CSNGGTTEAFF